This T cell receptor (beta chain) emerged from a study of T-cell memory formation after mild COVID-19. Findings of the study overall: Clones that contracted from day 15 to 85 were balanced CD4/CD8, while later expanders leaned CD4+.

5'RACE with constant-segment primers yielded barcoded, UMI-tagged TCR alpha and TCR beta cDNA libraries. TCRdb reprocessed the 5' RACE reads via MiXCR and lists one record per CDR3 protein. The table records about 350,000 distinct CDR3 sequences, roughly 13% of them present only once. V trimming: 5 bases; J trimming: 2 bases; junction bases outside the gene matches: 8. The germline gives CDR1 LGHDT, CDR2 YNNKEL (reference sequence). The CDR3 has 16 residues. This clonotype was seen repeatedly, ten times or more. Its matching antigen is unknown. The receptor was isolated from a young man who had mild COVID-19 (a few samples of this study predate the infection). Cell type and time point are not known. The sequenced sample was PBMCs or a T cell subset sorted from them (not recorded which). The chain carries TRBV3-1 and TRBJ2-3, with 9 positions matching TRBD2. CDR3 bases: TGTGCCAGCAGCGAGAAGCGGGGGGTATTCACAGATACGCAGTATTTT. Protein: CASSEKRGVFTDTQYF.